The 17 T cell receptor beta chains below were found in one sample sequenced in a study of cytomegalovirus exposure and HLA in healthy donors. This PCR relied on a set of 60 Vbeta primers and 13 Jbeta primers. TCRdb's table, derived via immunoSEQ multiplex PCR, lists solely in-frame clones and lacks some. In the table there are fewer than 200,000 clones, about four fifths of which are singletons. The sample consisted of PBMCs. These receptors were collected from a young man in good health and CMV-seronegative.

The chain is built from TRBV28 and TRBJ2-6; D remains unclear. V lost 2 bases, J lost 0 bases, and 11 bases lay in between. CDR3 length: 17 amino acids. In germline, CDR1 is MDHEN, CDR2 SYDVKM. CDR3 amino acids: CASSLGTLLSGANVLTF. The CDR3 region has the DNA TGTGCCAGCAGTTTAGGCACCCTCCTCTCTGGGGCCAACGTCCTGACTTTC.

This sequence joins TRBV27 and TRBJ1-5, with 8 bases aligning to TRBD1. Trimming took 4 bases from V and 4 from J; bases not matched to a gene: 6. The CDR3 has 15 residues. From germline, CDR1 is MNHEY and CDR2 SMNVEV (reference sequence). The CDR3 sequence is CASSSTGGRNQPQHF. The CDR3 bases are TGTGCCAGCAGTTCCACAGGGGGAAGGAATCAGCCCCAGCATTTT.

The chain couples TRBV5-1 to TRBJ1-2; 9 bases line up with TRBD1. Germline lookup yields CDR1 SGHRS and CDR2 YFSETQ. This CDR3 spans 17 amino acids. Trimming at V came to 4 bases and at J to 0 bases, leaving 10 bases not matched to a gene. The CDR3 DNA sequence: TGCGCCAGCAGCCCGCGGACAGGGGAGGGAGCTAACTATGGCTACACCTTC. Translation: CASSPRTGEGANYGYTF.

In its sample, this clone was seen once. The chain couples TRBV6-5 to TRBJ2-1; 9 nucleotides align to TRBD2. CDR1 is MNHEY and CDR2 is SVGAGI in the germline V gene. The CDR3 is 15 amino acids. The trim removed 4 bases at V and 4 bases at J, leaving 5 bases unmatched. The CDR3 sequence is CASSLAGATYNEQFF. The CDR3 region has the DNA TGTGCCAGCAGTTTAGCGGGAGCGACATACAATGAGCAGTTCTTC.

This clone was recorded only once. The chain employs TRBV6-6 and TRBJ2-7, with 8 positions matching TRBD2. The CDR3 totals 13 residues. Germline CDR1 and CDR2: MNHNY and SVGAGI (reference sequence). J gave up 2 bases and V 6 bases, and 3 bases lay outside the gene matches. CDR3 sequence (DNA): TGTGCCAGCAGCCCAGCGGGAGCCTACGAGCAGTACTTC. Translation gives CASSPAGAYEQYF.

The chain uses TRBV29-1 and TRBJ2-5; the D gene is possibly TRBD1 (5 bases). CDR1 and CDR2 from the germline V gene are SQVTM and ANQGSEA. V lost 1 base and J 7 bases, leaving 16 bases between the germline ends. The CDR3 spans 14 residues. The CDR3 sequence is CSVEGLGQGATQYF. In nucleotides, the CDR3 is TGCAGCGTTGAAGGCTTGGGGCAGGGCGCGACCCAGTACTTC.

This chain connects TRBV9 to TRBJ1-1; 10 bases are a match to TRBD1. V lost 4 bases to trimming and J lost 10 bases; unmatched junction nucleotides: 7. CDR3 length: 13 amino acids. Germline V gives CDR1 SGDLS, CDR2 YYNGEE. The CDR3 DNA sequence: TGTGCCAGCAGCAACGGGACAGGGGTATTAGCTTTCTTT. Its protein product is CASSNGTGVLAFF. The full variable domain, in which reference TRBV9 and TRBJ1-1 provide the parts outside the CDR3, is DSGVTQTPKHLITATGQRVTLRCSPRSGDLSVYWYQQSLDQGLQFLIQYYNGEERAKGNILERFSAQQFPDLHSELNLSSLELGDSALYFCASSNGTGVLAFFGQGTRLTVV.

The chain carries TRBV7-8 and TRBJ1-2; D is perhaps TRBD1 (6 bases). The germline V and J ends were trimmed by 5 bases and 3 bases, with 16 bases remaining between them. From germline, CDR1 is SGHVS and CDR2 FQNEAQ. The CDR3 contains 15 residues. The CDR3 loop is CASSLRRGGDYGYTF. CDR3 in DNA: TGTGCCAGCAGCCTACGCAGGGGAGGGGACTATGGCTACACCTTC. Full variable domain (rest looked up from reference TRBV7-8 and TRBJ1-2): GAGVSQSPRYKVAKRGQDVALRCDPISGHVSLFWYQQALGQGPEFLTYFQNEAQLDKSGLPSDRFFAERPEGSVSTLKIQRTQQEDSAVYLCASSLRRGGDYGYTFGSGTRLTVV.

The chain employs TRBV30 and TRBJ1-2, with a weak D call TRBD1 (5 bases). The CDR3 is made up of 12 amino acids. Trimming stripped 4 bases from V and 8 bases from J, with 14 bases between. Germline values: CDR1 GTSNPN, CDR2 SVGIG (reference sequence). The CDR3 spells CAWTGGGSGYTF. CDR3 nucleotide sequence: TGTGCCTGGACCGGGGGGGGGAGCGGCTACACCTTC. The full variable domain, its missing parts supplied by reference TRBV30 and TRBJ1-2, is SQTIHQWPATLVQPVGSPLSLECTVEGTSNPNLYWYRQAAGRGLQLLFYSVGIGQISSEVPQNLSASRPQDRQFILSSKKLLLSDSGFYLCAWTGGGSGYTFGSGTRLTVV.

The chain couples TRBV5-6 to TRBJ2-5; the D is unclear. From germline, CDR1 is SGHDT and CDR2 YYEEEE. Deletions cut 0 bases from V and 7 bases from J, with 10 bases between. The CDR3 has 13 amino acids. The CDR3 nucleotides read TGTGCCAGCAGCTTGGACCTCCCAGGGACCCAGTACTTC. Its translation is CASSLDLPGTQYF. Full variable domain (missing parts from reference TRBV5-6 and TRBJ2-5): DAGVTQSPTHLIKTRGQQVTLRCSPKSGHDTVSWYQQALGQGPQFIFQYYEEEERQRGNFPDRFSGHQFPNYSSELNVNALLLGDSALYLCASSLDLPGTQYFGPGTRLLVL.

This rearrangement joins TRBV7-9 to TRBJ2-5, with 13 bases identical to TRBD2. Trimming cost V 3 bases and J 3 bases; bases outside gene matches: 1. The CDR3 has 15 amino acids. Per the germline V gene, CDR1 is SEHNR and CDR2 is FQNEAQ (reference sequence). The CDR3 spells CASSFGTSGKETQYF. In DNA, the CDR3 is TGTGCCAGCAGCTTCGGGACTAGCGGGAAAGAGACCCAGTACTTC.

The chain uses TRBV28 and TRBJ2-1; D perhaps matches TRBD2 (5 bases). The ends were cut back, 2 bases at V and 2 bases at J, with 13 bases in the middle. The germline gives CDR1 MDHEN, CDR2 SYDVKM. The CDR3 runs to 16 residues. For the CDR3, the DNA is TGTGCCAGCAGTTTAGAAGAGCGGACCGCCTACAATGAGCAGTTCTTC. It encodes CASSLEERTAYNEQFF.

The chain joins TRBV6-6 to TRBJ1-4; D is undetermined. The CDR3 is 14 amino acids. Trimming removed 2 bases at V and 8 bases at J, with 12 bases between. Per germline, CDR1 MNHNY and CDR2 SVGAGI (reference sequence). CDR3 residues: CASSYRGSQEKLFF. As DNA, the CDR3 is TGTGCCAGCAGTTACCGAGGGTCTCAGGAAAAACTGTTTTTT.

This clone was seen more than once but under ten times. The chain couples TRBV11-2 to TRBJ2-7; the D gene is possibly TRBD1 (8 bases). The CDR3 loop spans 18 amino acids. Trimming left V 2 bases short and J 3 bases short, with 23 bases between. CDR1 SGHAT and CDR2 FQNNGV come from the germline V gene. The CDR3 protein is CASSLTQGVGGGHYEQYF. Written as DNA, the CDR3 is TGTGCCAGCAGCTTAACACAGGGGGTAGGCGGGGGACACTACGAGCAGTACTTC.

This chain links TRBV15 with TRBJ1-5, with D unresolved. The CDR3 contains 16 residues. Germline assignment: CDR1 LNHNV and CDR2 YYDKDF (reference sequence). Trimming removed 0 bases at V and 9 bases at J, with 18 bases between. CDR3 protein: CATSRDRSDSLGPQHF. The CDR3 DNA reads as TGTGCCACCAGCAGAGATCGCTCCGACTCTTTGGGGCCCCAGCATTTT.

The chain recombines TRBV6-5 with TRBJ2-5, with D perhaps TRBD2 (6 bases). With 0 bases removed from V and 5 bases from J, the gap between germline ends came to 13 bases. Looked up from germline, CDR1 is MNHEY and CDR2 is SVGAGI. There are 15 residues in the CDR3. The CDR3 DNA sequence: TGTGCCAGCAGTTACTCCAGGGCGGGGCGGGAGACCCAGTACTTC. Translation gives CASSYSRAGRETQYF.

J is TRBJ2-7 and V is TRBV6-6, with 7 bases lining up with TRBD1. The CDR3 loop spans 13 amino acids. J gave up 7 bases and V 6 bases, and 9 bases lay outside the gene matches. CDR1 and CDR2 (germline): MNHNY, SVGAGI (reference sequence). The CDR3 nucleotides read TGTGCCAGCAGACCATCTCAGGGGGAGGAGCAGTACTTC. This codes for CASRPSQGEEQYF.